This T cell receptor (beta chain) was found in a study of shared clonotypes between healthy human individuals. Overall study: The donor group consisted of two women and a few men, aged 18 to 49. General study findings and limits: The genetic and exposure-history diversity represented was limited by few donors. Exclusively blood specimens were collected; tissue repertoires likely differ.

This clone has a single count. Its antigen remains unidentified. Data came from immunoSEQ multiplex PCR; TCRdb stores just in-frame clones and leaves some out. The data hold about half a million clones, with almost 80% observed a single time. There are 13 residues in the CDR3. Germline CDR1 reads SGHTA; CDR2 reads FQGNSA. Trimming shortened V by 3 bases and J by 2 bases, and 8 bases separated the two germline ends. This TCR was sampled from a woman in her forties in good health. Some clones in this sample may be carry-over from other donors' samples. What was sequenced was PBMCs. The rearrangement joins TRBV7-2 to TRBJ2-7; possible D gene TRBD2, 6 bases. CDR3 amino acids: CASSFREAYEQYF. For the CDR3, the DNA is TGTGCCAGCAGCTTCAGGGAGGCCTACGAGCAGTACTTC. Full variable domain (outside the CDR3, taken from reference TRBV7-2 and TRBJ2-7): GAGVSQSPSNKVTEKGKDVELRCDPISGHTALYWYRQSLGQGLEFLIYFQGNSAPDKSGLPSDRFSAERTGGSVSTLTIQRTQQEDSAVYLCASSFREAYEQYFGPGTRLTVT.